This is a list of T cell receptor beta chains from one sample in a study of blood T cell repertoires in COVID-19. Clones were sequenced by immunoSEQ multiplex PCR, and TCRdb holds only the in-frame ones, with some missing. The data hold some 300,000 clones, with over 75% observed a single time. The sample comprised PBMCs or T cells enriched from blood (not recorded which). The receptors were gathered from a man aged 25-45 years who had recovered from COVID-19. CDR3s include the opening cysteine and the closing phenylalanine or tryptophan. Fields, in order: D gene, CDR3 length, clone size, J gene, V gene, CDR3 DNA, CDR3 protein. The D gene is left open where the match is weak. Expanded clones get a size class; other rows say once, few or many, or leave the size out.

D gene: .
CDR3 length: 13
clone size: .
J gene: TRBJ2-7
V gene: TRBV10-3
CDR3 DNA: TGTGCCATCAGTGAGTCGGCGGGATCCCATCAGTACTTC
CDR3 protein: CAISESAGSHQYF

D gene: .
CDR3 length: 12
clone size: .
J gene: TRBJ1-6
V gene: TRBV19
CDR3 DNA: TGTGCCAGTAGTTCCCTGAATTCACCCCTCCACTTT
CDR3 protein: CASSSLNSPLHF

D gene: .
CDR3 length: 17
clone size: .
J gene: TRBJ1-6
V gene: TRBV25-1
CDR3 DNA: TGTGCCAGCAGTGCATACTCCCTCGGCGGGAAAAGTTCACCCCTCCACTTT
CDR3 protein: CASSAYSLGGKSSPLHF

D gene: .
CDR3 length: 14
clone size: .
J gene: TRBJ2-3
V gene: TRBV4-2
CDR3 DNA: TGTGCCAGCAGCCAGACCCGGGGCACAGATACGCAGTATTTT
CDR3 protein: CASSQTRGTDTQYF

D gene: .
CDR3 length: 13
clone size: .
J gene: TRBJ2-5
V gene: TRBV27
CDR3 DNA: TGTGCCAGCAGTTTTAGAGGGAGAGAGACCCAGTACTTC
CDR3 protein: CASSFRGRETQYF

D gene: .
CDR3 length: 12
clone size: .
J gene: TRBJ1-6
V gene: TRBV27
CDR3 DNA: TGTGCCAGCAGTTTAGTAAATTCACCCCTCCACTTT
CDR3 protein: CASSLVNSPLHF

D gene: TRBD1
CDR3 length: 14
clone size: .
J gene: TRBJ1-2
V gene: TRBV5-1
CDR3 DNA: TGCGCCAGCAGCTCGACAGGGGCGATCTATGGCTACACCTTC
CDR3 protein: CASSSTGAIYGYTF

D gene: TRBD1
CDR3 length: 15
clone size: many
J gene: TRBJ2-1
V gene: TRBV6-5
CDR3 DNA: TGTGCCAGCCACCTACAGGGGGACGGGTACAATGAGCAGTTCTTC
CDR3 protein: CASHLQGDGYNEQFF

D gene: TRBD2
CDR3 length: 16
clone size: .
J gene: TRBJ2-3
V gene: TRBV10-3
CDR3 DNA: TGTGCCATCAGGACGACTAGCGGGGCCGCCACAGATACGCAGTATTTT
CDR3 protein: CAIRTTSGAATDTQYF

D gene: .
CDR3 length: 15
clone size: .
J gene: TRBJ1-2
V gene: TRBV3-1/TRBV3-2
CDR3 DNA: TGTGCCAGCAGCCAAGAAAGAATGACTAGTCGAGGCTACACCTTC
CDR3 protein: CASSQERMTSRGYTF

D gene: TRBD1
CDR3 length: 12
clone size: .
J gene: TRBJ1-1
V gene: TRBV9
CDR3 DNA: TGTGCCAGCAGCGCTGGGACAGTTGAAGCTTTCTTT
CDR3 protein: CASSAGTVEAFF

D gene: .
CDR3 length: 16
clone size: .
J gene: TRBJ1-4
V gene: TRBV5-4
CDR3 DNA: TGTGCCAGCAGCTCTAGCGTAACAGATACTAATGAAAAACTGTTTTTT
CDR3 protein: CASSSSVTDTNEKLFF

D gene: .
CDR3 length: 16
clone size: once
J gene: TRBJ2-2
V gene: TRBV5-1
CDR3 DNA: TGCGCCAGCAGCCGGGGGCGGGGGCGTAGCACCGGGGAGCTGTTTTTT
CDR3 protein: CASSRGRGRSTGELFF

D gene: .
CDR3 length: 13
clone size: .
J gene: TRBJ2-1
V gene: TRBV11-3
CDR3 DNA: TGTGCCAGCAGCTTGACAGTTTACAATGAGCAGTTCTTC
CDR3 protein: CASSLTVYNEQFF

D gene: TRBD1
CDR3 length: 12
clone size: .
J gene: TRBJ1-1
V gene: TRBV7-9
CDR3 DNA: TGTGCCAGCAGCCTGACAGGGGGTGAAGCTTTCTTT
CDR3 protein: CASSLTGGEAFF

D gene: TRBD2
CDR3 length: 15
clone size: .
J gene: TRBJ2-5
V gene: TRBV13
CDR3 DNA: TGTGCCAGCAGCTTTATAGCGGGGGGACAAGAGACCCAGTACTTC
CDR3 protein: CASSFIAGGQETQYF

D gene: .
CDR3 length: 13
clone size: .
J gene: TRBJ1-5
V gene: TRBV12-3/TRBV12-4
CDR3 DNA: TGTGCCAGCAGTTTCGGGTACAATCAGCCCCAGCATTTT
CDR3 protein: CASSFGYNQPQHF

D gene: .
CDR3 length: 15
clone size: .
J gene: TRBJ1-4
V gene: TRBV2
CDR3 DNA: TGTGCCACCTTAGCAATGGGAGCAACTAATGAAAAACTGTTTTTT
CDR3 protein: CATLAMGATNEKLFF